These T cell receptor beta chains were read from a single sample in a study of T cell responses to AZD1222 COVID-19 vaccine. Assay used: immunoSEQ multiplex PCR; TCRdb lists only in-frame clones, some missing. The data contain more than 100,000 clones, under 95% of them singletons. This sample comprised peripheral blood, obtained 28 days after the second AZD1222 dose. These receptors came from an adult who received the AZD1222 COVID-19 vaccine. Both conserved end residues are part of each CDR3. A D gene is named only where the DNA matches it firmly. Clone size is shown for a subset of rows, as once, few, many or a class of expanded clone.

J gene: TRBJ1-1; CDR3 length: 13; V gene: TRBV7-9; D gene: NA; clone size: NA; CDR3 protein: CASSRTINTEAFF; CDR3 DNA: TGTGCCAGCAGCCGGACAATCAACACTGAAGCTTTCTTT
J gene: TRBJ2-2; CDR3 length: 19; V gene: TRBV21-1; D gene: NA; clone size: NA; CDR3 protein: CASSPCLRGRVGWTGELFF; CDR3 DNA: TGTGCCAGCTCCCCTTGCCTCAGAGGCAGGGTGGGATGGACCGGGGAGCTGTTTTTT
J gene: TRBJ1-1; CDR3 length: 13; V gene: TRBV10-3; D gene: NA; clone size: NA; CDR3 protein: CAISGQLTTEAFF; CDR3 DNA: TGTGCCATCAGTGGCCAGCTGACCACTGAAGCTTTCTTT
J gene: TRBJ2-7; CDR3 length: 11; V gene: TRBV20-1; D gene: NA; clone size: NA; CDR3 protein: CSARDPSEQYF; CDR3 DNA: TGCAGTGCTAGAGATCCGAGCGAGCAGTACTTC
J gene: TRBJ1-2; CDR3 length: 13; V gene: TRBV4-1; D gene: NA; clone size: NA; CDR3 protein: CASSQDTGLGYTF; CDR3 DNA: TGCGCCAGCAGCCAAGACACCGGGCTCGGCTACACCTTC
J gene: TRBJ1-2; CDR3 length: 14; V gene: TRBV30; D gene: NA; clone size: NA; CDR3 protein: CAWSRDVQDYGYTF; CDR3 DNA: TGTGCCTGGAGTAGGGACGTACAGGACTATGGCTACACCTTC
J gene: TRBJ2-1; CDR3 length: 16; V gene: TRBV6-5; D gene: NA; clone size: NA; CDR3 protein: CASSYPPGTLNNEQFF; CDR3 DNA: TGTGCCAGCAGTTACCCCCCCGGGACTTTGAACAATGAGCAGTTCTTC
J gene: TRBJ2-1; CDR3 length: 15; V gene: TRBV19; D gene: TRBD2; clone size: NA; CDR3 protein: CASTTNPLAGAEQFF; CDR3 DNA: TGTGCCAGTACCACCAACCCGCTAGCGGGAGCAGAGCAGTTCTTC
J gene: TRBJ1-2; CDR3 length: 14; V gene: TRBV18; D gene: TRBD1; clone size: NA; CDR3 protein: CASSRTGQDSGYTF; CDR3 DNA: TGTGCCAGCTCACGGACAGGACAGGACTCAGGCTACACCTTC
J gene: TRBJ1-2; CDR3 length: 13; V gene: TRBV19; D gene: NA; clone size: NA; CDR3 protein: CASRDRANYGYTF; CDR3 DNA: TGTGCCAGTAGGGACAGAGCTAACTATGGCTACACCTTC
J gene: TRBJ1-2; CDR3 length: 15; V gene: TRBV15; D gene: NA; clone size: NA; CDR3 protein: CATSRERAGNYGYTF; CDR3 DNA: TGTGCCACCAGCAGAGAAAGAGCGGGGAACTATGGCTACACCTTC
J gene: TRBJ1-2; CDR3 length: 14; V gene: TRBV19; D gene: NA; clone size: NA; CDR3 protein: CASSTPGRDYGYTF; CDR3 DNA: TGTGCCAGTAGTACCCCGGGACGGGACTATGGCTACACCTTC
J gene: TRBJ1-1; CDR3 length: 14; V gene: TRBV10-2; D gene: NA; clone size: NA; CDR3 protein: CASSESMDSGGAFF; CDR3 DNA: TGCGCCAGCAGTGAGTCAATGGACTCTGGAGGGGCTTTCTTT
J gene: TRBJ1-2; CDR3 length: 15; V gene: TRBV7-9; D gene: TRBD1; clone size: NA; CDR3 protein: CASSLGQGGLGGYTF; CDR3 DNA: TGTGCCAGCAGCCTAGGACAGGGGGGACTCGGAGGCTACACCTTC
J gene: TRBJ2-2; CDR3 length: 12; V gene: TRBV5-1; D gene: NA; clone size: NA; CDR3 protein: CASWAPTGELFF; CDR3 DNA: TGCGCCAGCTGGGCCCCCACCGGGGAGCTGTTTTTT
J gene: TRBJ2-3; CDR3 length: 16; V gene: TRBV6-1; D gene: TRBD2; clone size: NA; CDR3 protein: CASSEVLAGGADTQYF; CDR3 DNA: TGTGCCAGCAGTGAGGTACTAGCGGGAGGGGCAGATACGCAGTATTTT
J gene: TRBJ1-5; CDR3 length: 16; V gene: TRBV18; D gene: NA; clone size: NA; CDR3 protein: CASSPNGQLSNQPQHF; CDR3 DNA: TGTGCCAGCTCACCGAATGGACAGCTTAGCAATCAGCCCCAGCATTTT
J gene: TRBJ2-4; CDR3 length: 16; V gene: TRBV2; D gene: TRBD2; clone size: NA; CDR3 protein: CASSEGTSVAKNIQYF; CDR3 DNA: TGTGCCAGCAGTGAAGGGACTAGCGTAGCCAAAAACATTCAGTACTTC
J gene: TRBJ1-2; CDR3 length: 16; V gene: TRBV19; D gene: NA; clone size: NA; CDR3 protein: CASSMPHSQRGYGYTF; CDR3 DNA: TGTGCCAGTAGTATGCCACATTCGCAGAGGGGCTATGGCTACACCTTC
J gene: TRBJ2-5; CDR3 length: 15; V gene: TRBV7-8; D gene: TRBD1; clone size: NA; CDR3 protein: CASSLETDRGKTQYF; CDR3 DNA: TGTGCCAGCAGCTTAGAAACGGACAGGGGAAAGACCCAGTACTTC
J gene: TRBJ1-1; CDR3 length: 14; V gene: TRBV5-5; D gene: NA; clone size: NA; CDR3 protein: CASSLLGSPVGAFF; CDR3 DNA: TGTGCCAGCAGCTTGTTAGGGAGCCCAGTGGGGGCTTTCTTT
J gene: TRBJ2-5; CDR3 length: 14; V gene: TRBV27; D gene: NA; clone size: NA; CDR3 protein: CASLSLGARETQYF; CDR3 DNA: TGTGCCAGCCTTTCTCTGGGGGCTAGGGAGACCCAGTACTTC
J gene: TRBJ1-6; CDR3 length: 16; V gene: TRBV6-2/TRBV6-3; D gene: NA; clone size: few; CDR3 protein: CASSRDTNSYNSPLHF; CDR3 DNA: TGTGCCAGCAGCCGTGACACGAACTCCTATAATTCACCCCTCCACTTT
J gene: TRBJ1-1; CDR3 length: 18; V gene: TRBV11-2; D gene: TRBD1; clone size: once; CDR3 protein: CASTIYAGTGVRKAEAFF; CDR3 DNA: TGTGCCAGCACCATCTATGCCGGGACAGGGGTGCGGAAGGCTGAAGCTTTCTTT
J gene: TRBJ1-5; CDR3 length: 17; V gene: TRBV7-8; D gene: NA; clone size: NA; CDR3 protein: CASSVRAGAGFNQPQHF; CDR3 DNA: TGTGCCAGCAGCGTTCGGGCGGGGGCAGGCTTCAATCAGCCCCAGCATTTT
J gene: TRBJ2-7; CDR3 length: 20; V gene: TRBV15; D gene: TRBD1; clone size: NA; CDR3 protein: CATSRVGGTGNIRGNYEQYF; CDR3 DNA: TGTGCCACCAGCAGAGTGGGCGGGACAGGGAACATAAGAGGGAACTACGAGCAGTACTTC
J gene: TRBJ1-1; CDR3 length: 17; V gene: TRBV4-3; D gene: NA; clone size: NA; CDR3 protein: CASSLSTGPFQNTEAFF; CDR3 DNA: TGCGCCAGCAGCCTCTCTACAGGGCCATTCCAGAACACTGAAGCTTTCTTT
J gene: TRBJ1-5; CDR3 length: 15; V gene: TRBV5-1; D gene: NA; clone size: NA; CDR3 protein: CASSRTGVLEQPQHF; CDR3 DNA: TGCGCCAGCAGCCGAACAGGCGTGTTGGAGCAGCCCCAGCATTTT
J gene: TRBJ1-6; CDR3 length: 14; V gene: TRBV7-2; D gene: NA; clone size: NA; CDR3 protein: CASAGGRDNSPLHF; CDR3 DNA: TGTGCCAGCGCGGGAGGGAGGGATAATTCACCCCTCCACTTT
J gene: TRBJ1-3; CDR3 length: 16; V gene: TRBV6-5; D gene: NA; clone size: NA; CDR3 protein: CASSLSQGPIGNTIYF; CDR3 DNA: TGTGCCAGCAGTTTATCCCAGGGGCCCATTGGAAACACCATATATTTT
J gene: TRBJ2-1; CDR3 length: 14; V gene: TRBV19; D gene: NA; clone size: NA; CDR3 protein: CASNLGGPYNEQFF; CDR3 DNA: TGTGCCAGTAATCTAGGGGGGCCTTACAATGAGCAGTTCTTC
J gene: TRBJ1-6; CDR3 length: 15; V gene: TRBV28; D gene: NA; clone size: NA; CDR3 protein: CASSHSGPKFSPLHF; CDR3 DNA: TGTGCCAGCAGCCATTCAGGGCCAAAGTTTTCACCCCTCCACTTT
J gene: TRBJ1-1; CDR3 length: 13; V gene: TRBV6-5; D gene: NA; clone size: NA; CDR3 protein: CATPGLPNTEAFF; CDR3 DNA: TGTGCCACCCCGGGACTCCCGAACACTGAAGCTTTCTTT
J gene: TRBJ2-7; CDR3 length: 14; V gene: TRBV7-9; D gene: NA; clone size: NA; CDR3 protein: CASSSFGQPYEQYF; CDR3 DNA: TGTGCCAGCAGCTCGTTTGGGCAGCCCTACGAGCAGTACTTC
J gene: TRBJ1-4; CDR3 length: 17; V gene: TRBV7-9; D gene: NA; clone size: few; CDR3 protein: CASSPTGAVGTNEKLFF; CDR3 DNA: TGTGCCAGCAGCCCTACCGGGGCGGTAGGGACTAATGAAAAACTGTTTTTT